A single sample is the source of the 19 T cell receptor beta chains below, sequenced in a study of blood T cell repertoires in COVID-19 (TCRdb year 2020). The library came from the immunoSEQ multiplex PCR assay. TCRdb took this table from immuneACCESS and kept in-frame rearrangements with V and J called. Such tables lack part of the clones; where checked against another copy, unresolved V genes explain under half of the gap, and the rest is unexplained. The sample table contains about 140,000 clones; only one count was recorded for 85% of them. Less than 3% of the sample is in the top ten clones. The sequenced material came from peripheral blood. The receptors here all came from a man over 45 with acute or convalescent COVID-19.

The CDR3 loop reads CAWSGSGNTEAFF. In DNA, the CDR3 is TGTGCCTGGAGTGGTTCGGGGAACACTGAAGCTTTCTTT. The chain couples TRBV30 to TRBJ1-1; D call uncertain. The CDR3 runs 13 residues. Trimming removed 1 base at V and 1 base at J, with 7 bases between. The V gene's germline CDR1 is GTSNPN and CDR2 SVGIG (reference sequence).

The J gene is TRBJ1-4, the V gene TRBV28; D is perhaps TRBD1 (5 bases). Germline-derived CDR1 and CDR2 are MDHEN and SYDVKM. Deletions cut 6 bases from V and 5 bases from J, with 13 bases between. The length of the CDR3 is 14 residues. In nucleotides, the CDR3 is TGTGCCAGCAGGCCAGGGACTAAGAATGAAAAACTGTTTTTT. This gives the protein CASRPGTKNEKLFF.

The chain uses TRBV6-5 and TRBJ2-5; perhaps TRBD1 as D (6 bases). Germline CDR1 reads MNHEY; CDR2 reads SVGAGI. The V and J ends lost 2 bases and 5 bases respectively, with 12 bases between them. There are 14 residues in the CDR3. CDR3 loop: CASSYEGVRETQYF. The CDR3 region has the DNA TGTGCCAGCAGTTACGAGGGGGTTCGGGAGACCCAGTACTTC.

The chain recombines TRBV7-3 with TRBJ1-1; D is possibly TRBD1 (6 bases). V lost 4 bases to trimming and J lost 5 bases, with 17 bases between them. The CDR3 is 15 amino acids. Germline V gene data show CDR1 as SGHTA and CDR2 as FQGTGA. This CDR3 is CASSSLQGRGTEAFF. The CDR3 nucleotides are TGTGCCAGCAGCTCCCTACAGGGCCGTGGGACTGAAGCTTTCTTT.

The rearrangement uses TRBV27 and TRBJ2-1, with 8 positions matching TRBD2. There are 15 residues in the CDR3. V trimming: 5 bases; J trimming: 6 bases; junction bases outside the gene matches: 9. Germline values: CDR1 MNHEY, CDR2 SMNVEV (reference sequence). CDR3 coding DNA: TGTGCCAGCAGTCCATCGTGGACTAGCTCCAATGAGCAGTTCTTC. It yields the protein CASSPSWTSSNEQFF.

The chain links TRBV30 to TRBJ2-5, with 7 bases fitting TRBD2. The V segment lost 0 bases and the J segment 5 bases; nucleotides outside the gene matches: 3. Per the germline V gene, CDR1 is GTSNPN and CDR2 is SVGIG (reference sequence). The CDR3 length is 13 residues. The CDR3 DNA reads as TGTGCCTGGAGTGTACTAGCGCGGGAGACCCAGTACTTC. Amino acid sequence: CAWSVLARETQYF.

The genes are TRBV3-1 (or the pseudogene TRBV3-2) and TRBJ2-2; D gene uncertain. Deletions cut 0 bases from V and 7 bases from J, with 6 bases between. The CDR3 loop spans 13 amino acids. CDR1 LGHDT and CDR2 YNNKEL come from the germline V gene (reference sequence). This CDR3 is CASSQEIGGELFF. The CDR3 coding sequence is TGTGCCAGCAGCCAAGAAATCGGCGGGGAGCTGTTTTTT.

This chain uses TRBV5-8 with TRBJ2-7; the D gene is possibly TRBD1 (6 bases). Trimming removed 0 bases at V and 2 bases at J, with 12 bases between. Looked up from germline, CDR1 is SGHTS and CDR2 is YDEGEE. This CDR3 is 15 amino acids long. CDR3 sequence (DNA): TGTGCCAGCAGCTTGGAGGGGAACAGGGCCTACGAGCAGTACTTC. This gives the protein CASSLEGNRAYEQYF.

The chain combines TRBV5-4 with TRBJ2-5, with 7 bases lining up with TRBD2. The CDR3 has 16 amino acids. V shed 0 bases and J 5 bases; nucleotides not matched to a gene: 10. CDR1 and CDR2 (germline): SGHNT, YYREEE (reference sequence). CDR3 bases: TGTGCCAGCAGCTTGGCCTCGGCAGGGCGGGGGGAGACCCAGTACTTC. Translated, it gives CASSLASAGRGETQYF. Variable domain in full (rest from reference TRBV5-4 and TRBJ2-5): ETGVTQSPTHLIKTRGQQVTLRCSSQSGHNTVSWYQQALGQGPQFIFQYYREEENGRGNFPPRFSGLQFPNYSSELNVNALELDDSALYLCASSLASAGRGETQYFGPGTRLLVL.

This chain uses TRBV10-3 with TRBJ1-5; the D is unclear. This CDR3 contains 12 residues. Trimming left V 3 bases short and J 4 bases short, with 4 bases between. CDR1 is ENHRY and CDR2 is SYGVKD in the germline V gene. The CDR3 loop is CAISDPNQPQHF. CDR3 bases: TGTGCCATCAGTGACCCGAATCAGCCCCAGCATTTT.

V usage is TRBV9 and J usage is TRBJ2-1; D might be TRBD1 (7 bases). Trimming cost V 1 base and J 4 bases, with 12 bases left between them. In germline, CDR1 is SGDLS, CDR2 YYNGEE. CDR3 length: 15 residues. DNA of the CDR3: TGTGCCAGCAGCGTACAGGGGGGACCTTACAATGAGCAGTTCTTC. It codes for CASSVQGGPYNEQFF.

The chain recombines TRBV4-2 with TRBJ2-4; TRBD1 agrees at 8 bases. Germline CDR1 is LGHNA and CDR2 is YNFKEQ. The CDR3 spans 18 residues. After removal of 1 base from V and 0 bases from J, the junction contained 8 bases not matched to a gene. The CDR3 DNA follows: TGTGCCAGCAGCCAAGGAGGACAGGGAACATTAGCCAAAAACATTCAGTACTTC. Encoded protein: CASSQGGQGTLAKNIQYF.

The chain combines TRBV20-1 with TRBJ2-2; a possible D gene is TRBD2 (6 bases). The germline gives CDR1 DFQATT, CDR2 SNEGSKA (reference sequence). V was pared by 6 bases and J by 5 bases, with 19 bases between. The CDR3 covers 15 residues. The chain's CDR3 is CSASRGGIRTGELFF. Here the CDR3 DNA reads TGCAGTGCCAGTCGGGGCGGGATCCGAACCGGGGAGCTGTTTTTT.

This chain links TRBV5-4 with TRBJ1-1; D is perhaps TRBD1 (5 bases). V gave up 1 base and J gave up 5 bases, with 15 bases separating them. The CDR3 loop spans 15 amino acids. CDR1 and CDR2 from the germline V gene are SGHNT and YYREEE (reference sequence). As DNA, the CDR3 is TGTGCCAGCAGCTTGATGGACACCGGTCAGACTGAAGCTTTCTTT. Its translation: CASSLMDTGQTEAFF.

The chain joins TRBV5-6 to TRBJ2-1; maybe TRBD2 (5 bases). V was pared by 0 bases and J by 5 bases, with 12 bases between. Germline loops: CDR1 SGHDT, CDR2 YYEEEE. The CDR3 covers 15 residues. The CDR3 spells CASSLASGWNNEQFF. The CDR3 nucleotides read TGTGCCAGCAGCTTGGCCTCGGGATGGAACAATGAGCAGTTCTTC.

CDR3 region: CASSIGTSRAGELFF. The CDR3 DNA follows: TGTGCCAGCAGCATAGGGACTAGTAGAGCCGGGGAGCTGTTTTTT. V gene TRBV7-9 combines with J gene TRBJ2-2; 8 bases align to TRBD2. From germline, CDR1 is SEHNR and CDR2 FQNEAQ (reference sequence). The CDR3 sequence is 15 residues long. Trimming removed 5 bases from V and 6 bases from J; junction bases left unmatched: 8.

The chain recombines TRBV4-1 with TRBJ2-1; D is undetermined. V was pared by 4 bases and J by 0 bases, with 16 bases between. CDR1 and CDR2 from the germline V gene are MGHRA and YSYEKL. The length of the CDR3 is 17 residues. The CDR3 DNA reads TGCGCCAGCAGCCCCGCCGGTTCTCGGAGCTCCTACAATGAGCAGTTCTTC. This gives the protein CASSPAGSRSSYNEQFF.

The V and J genes are TRBV5-1 and TRBJ1-4; no definite D call. Germline loops: CDR1 SGHRS, CDR2 YFSETQ. The CDR3 is made up of 14 amino acids. V was shortened by 4 bases and J by 5 bases, with 12 bases between the two germline ends. The CDR3 loop reads CASSPAGGNEKLFF. The CDR3 region has the DNA TGCGCCAGCAGCCCGGCTGGCGGGAATGAAAAACTGTTTTTT.

V gene TRBV19 combines with J gene TRBJ2-2, with TRBD2 identical over 7 bases. Germline V gene sequence: CDR1 LNHDA, CDR2 SQIVND (reference sequence). CDR3 length: 19 amino acids. V dropped 1 base and J dropped 0; count of bases not matched to a gene: 11. In DNA form, the CDR3 reads TGTGCCAGTAGTATAGCCCAGGGAGGGAACGTTGCGAACACCGGGGAGCTGTTTTTT. This gives the protein CASSIAQGGNVANTGELFF.